One sample yielded the 5 T cell receptor beta chains listed below, sequenced in a study of blood T cell repertoires in COVID-19. This table comes from immunoSEQ multiplex PCR, and its TCRdb copy is limited to in-frame clones, with some not included. The sample lists 23,000 or so clones, approximately 81% seen once, with under 8% in the top ten. Source material: peripheral blood. The receptors come from a man aged 70-80 years with acute or convalescent COVID-19.

The sample holds one count of this clone. The rearrangement uses TRBV25-1 and TRBJ2-7, with TRBD2 matching 8 bases. Trimming removed 11 bases from V and 3 bases from J; junction bases left unmatched: 6. From germline, CDR1 is MGHDK and CDR2 SYGVNS. This CDR3 is 12 amino acids long. The chain's CDR3 is CARGGRGYEQYF. The CDR3 region has the DNA TGTGCCCGGGGGGGGAGGGGCTACGAGCAGTACTTC.

In this sample, this clone turned up a few times. This sequence joins TRBV4-3 and TRBJ2-7, with 7 bases lining up with TRBD1. This CDR3 is built from 17 residues. J gave up 5 bases and V 0 bases, and 13 bases lay outside the gene matches. The germline V gene encodes CDR1 LGHNA and CDR2 YSLEER. As DNA, the CDR3 is TGCGCCAGCAGCCAAGAAGTGGTGTCAGGGGGAAGAGACGAGCAGTACTTC. Its protein product is CASSQEVVSGGRDEQYF.

This clone was observed a single time. This chain joins TRBV29-1 and TRBJ1-3, with a possible D match to TRBD1 (6 bases). The CDR3 has 13 amino acids. V was pared by 5 bases and J by 4 bases, with 12 bases between. CDR1 is SQVTM, CDR2 ANQGSEA, per germline. CDR3 loop: CSVWKGEGNTIYF. In nucleotides, the CDR3 is TGCAGCGTTTGGAAGGGGGAGGGAAACACCATATATTTT. Full variable domain (outside the CDR3, taken from reference TRBV29-1 and TRBJ1-3): SAVISQKPSRDICQRGTSLTIQCQVDSQVTMMFWYRQQPGQSLTLIATANQGSEATYESGFVIDKFPISRPNLTFSTLTVSNMSPEDSSIYLCSVWKGEGNTIYFGEGSWLTVV.

V usage is TRBV11-2 and J usage is TRBJ1-2; tentative D call: TRBD1 (5 bases). The V and J ends lost 5 bases and 6 bases respectively, with 13 bases between them. CDR3 size: 13 residues. Germline CDR1 SGHAT, CDR2 FQNNGV. The CDR3 DNA reads as TGTGCCAGCAGCGAGGGACTTTCCCATGGCTACACCTTC. It is translated as CASSEGLSHGYTF.

The chain links TRBV4-2 to TRBJ2-7; possible D gene TRBD1, 6 bases. The CDR3 consists of 13 residues. Germline V gives CDR1 LGHNA, CDR2 YNFKEQ. V was pared by 4 bases and J by 0 bases, with 7 bases between. The chain's CDR3 is CASSRTASYEQYF. The CDR3 DNA reads as TGTGCCAGCAGCCGGACAGCCTCCTACGAGCAGTACTTC.